This T cell receptor beta chain originates from a study of blood T cell repertoires in COVID-19. Overall study: COVID-19 samples, acute and convalescent, were from the United States, Italy and Spain. PBMCs, B-cell-depleted T cells, or T cells provided the cDNA or gDNA that made up the material.

Original processing notes: Nucleated cell number was recorded as an estimate derived from reference gene primer amplification. TCRdb's table, derived via immunoSEQ multiplex PCR, lists solely in-frame clones and lacks some. The D gene and trimming were derived from the DNA, and the V and J assignments and clone size from that table. Among 350,000 to 400,000 clones listed, 70% to 90% were seen once. The specimen was peripheral blood. The source is a woman between 55 and 75 years old with COVID-19, enrolled during active disease.

The DNA for the CDR3 is TGTGCCTGGACCCTACCCGCCCCATCCCCTGGGGCCAACGTCCTGACTTTC. This codes for CAWTLPAPSPGANVLTF. The J gene is TRBJ2-6, the V gene TRBV30, with no clear D. The CDR3 extends over 17 amino acids. Trimming took off 4 bases at V and 2 bases at J, with 18 bases between the two ends. The germline CDR1 and CDR2 sequences are GTSNPN and SVGIG (reference sequence).